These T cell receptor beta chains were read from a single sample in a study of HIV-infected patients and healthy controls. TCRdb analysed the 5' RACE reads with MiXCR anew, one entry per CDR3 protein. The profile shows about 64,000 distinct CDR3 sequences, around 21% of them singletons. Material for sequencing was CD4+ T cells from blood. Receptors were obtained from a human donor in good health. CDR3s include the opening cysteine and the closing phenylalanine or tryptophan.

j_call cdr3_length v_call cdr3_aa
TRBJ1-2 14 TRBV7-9 CASSQKTGGRGYTF
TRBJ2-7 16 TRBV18 CASSQLAGVAPYEQYF
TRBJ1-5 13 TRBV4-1 CASSQQPDQPQHF
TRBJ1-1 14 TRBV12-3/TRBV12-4 CASRKQGGNTEAFF
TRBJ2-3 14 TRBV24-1 CATSEAGVADTQYF
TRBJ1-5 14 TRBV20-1 CSAIESAGNQPQHF
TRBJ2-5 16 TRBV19 CASSIGRDRGPETQYF
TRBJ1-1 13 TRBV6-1 CASRTGANTEAFF
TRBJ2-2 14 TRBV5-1 CASSFGQKAGELFF
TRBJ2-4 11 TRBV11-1 CASSSGRVQYF
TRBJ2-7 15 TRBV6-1 CASSEVLADPYEQYF
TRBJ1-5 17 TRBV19 CASSNSWKGVVNQPQHF
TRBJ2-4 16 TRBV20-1 CSARELAGGTKNIQYF
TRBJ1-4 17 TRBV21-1 CASSKGAGEPTNEKLFF